The 32 T cell receptor beta chains presented below share a single source sample, sequenced in a study of T cells in tuberculosis. After thawing and overnight rest, PBMC were stained with GMM-loaded CD1B tetramer, viability dye and anti-CD3 for sorting. CD1B tetramers were loaded with Rhodococcus equi-derived C32 glucose monomycolate. Data came from immunoSEQ multiplex PCR; TCRdb stores just in-frame clones and leaves some out. Of approximately 88,000 clones in the sample, under 95% were seen once. Material: CD1b-GMM tetramer-negative cells sorted from PBMCs. These receptors were collected from an adult woman with latent tuberculosis.

This sequence joins TRBV5-1 and TRBJ1-1; no clear D gene. The CDR3 is 13 amino acids. Trimming left V 0 bases short and J 1 base short, with 4 bases between. Per the germline V gene, CDR1 is SGHRS and CDR2 is YFSETQ. CDR3 coding DNA: TGCGCCAGCAGCTTGGATCGGAACACTGAAGCTTTCTTT. It translates to CASSLDRNTEAFF.

This clone was picked up one time. The J gene is TRBJ2-3, the V gene TRBV28; TRBD1 aligns across 8 bases. The germline V gene has CDR1 MDHEN and CDR2 SYDVKM. There are 15 residues in the CDR3. V lost 7 bases and J lost 2; bases outside the gene matches: 8. CDR3 region: CASTLMDRDTDTQYF. CDR3 bases: TGTGCCAGCACCTTGATGGACAGGGACACAGATACGCAGTATTTT.

The chain couples TRBV2 to TRBJ1-5; maybe TRBD1 (6 bases). Germline V gene data show CDR1 as SNHLY and CDR2 as FYNNEI. Trimming took 7 bases from V and 5 from J, leaving 18 bases between them. The CDR3 spans 15 residues. The CDR3 nucleotides are TGTGCCAGCAACCTACGTCAGGGGTCCGATCAGCCCCAGCATTTT. This codes for CASNLRQGSDQPQHF.

The chain employs TRBV9 and TRBJ2-1; 11 bases line up with TRBD1. There are 16 residues in the CDR3. Germline V CDR1 and CDR2: SGDLS, YYNGEE. Trimming at V came to 0 bases and at J to 4 bases, leaving 3 bases not matched to a gene. The CDR3 is CASSVAGQGGYNEQFF. The CDR3 DNA reads TGTGCCAGCAGCGTAGCGGGACAGGGGGGATACAATGAGCAGTTCTTC. Combining the CDR3 with reference TRBV9 and TRBJ2-1 gives the whole variable domain DSGVTQTPKHLITATGQRVTLRCSPRSGDLSVYWYQQSLDQGLQFLIQYYNGEERAKGNILERFSAQQFPDLHSELNLSSLELGDSALYFCASSVAGQGGYNEQFFGPGTRLTVL.

This sequence joins TRBV7-2 and TRBJ2-1, with 8 bases lining up with TRBD1. Per the germline V gene, CDR1 is SGHTA and CDR2 is FQGNSA. This CDR3 region has 14 residues. The V and J ends lost 10 bases and 6 bases, in that order; junction bases with no gene match: 11. CDR3 in amino acids: CATAPRTGRNEQFF. The CDR3 DNA is TGTGCCACCGCGCCAAGGACAGGGCGCAATGAGCAGTTCTTC.

J is TRBJ2-3 and V is TRBV7-2, with D unclear. V lost 4 bases and J lost 0, with 5 bases in between. Germline V gene lookup returns CDR1 SGHTA and CDR2 FQGNSA. The CDR3 has 13 amino acids. The CDR3 DNA reads as TGTGCCAGCAGCTATTCTAGCACAGATACGCAGTATTTT. It codes for CASSYSSTDTQYF.

The gene calls are TRBV6-1 and TRBJ1-1; perhaps TRBD1 as D (5 bases). With 4 bases removed from V and 1 base from J, the gap between germline ends came to 19 bases. From germline, CDR1 is MNHNS and CDR2 SASEGT. This CDR3 comprises 17 residues. In nucleotides, the CDR3 is TGTGCCAGCAGTGTAGGTAGGAGGGGCCAGAAGAACACTGAAGCTTTCTTT. Amino acids: CASSVGRRGQKNTEAFF.

A single count supports this clone. This chain uses TRBV7-2 with TRBJ1-2; a weak D match, TRBD1 (5 bases). Germline V CDR1 and CDR2: SGHTA, FQGNSA. The CDR3 sequence is 13 residues long. V lost 1 base and J lost 8, with 11 bases in between. The chain's CDR3 is CASSLDRSGGYTF. DNA of the CDR3: TGTGCCAGCAGCTTAGACAGGTCAGGAGGCTACACCTTC. The full variable domain, in which reference TRBV7-2 and TRBJ1-2 provide the parts outside the CDR3, is GAGVSQSPSNKVTEKGKDVELRCDPISGHTALYWYRQSLGQGLEFLIYFQGNSAPDKSGLPSDRFSAERTGGSVSTLTIQRTQQEDSAVYLCASSLDRSGGYTFGSGTRLTVV.

This chain joins TRBV18 and TRBJ1-2; 7 bases are a match to TRBD1. V trimming: 0 bases; J trimming: 10 bases; junction bases outside the gene matches: 14. The CDR3 consists of 16 residues. The germline V gene encodes CDR1 KGHSH and CDR2 LQKENI. The CDR3 loop is CASSPPDRATLFDYTF. The CDR3, as DNA: TGTGCCAGCTCACCACCAGACAGGGCGACCCTATTCGACTACACCTTC.

V usage is TRBV5-1 and J usage is TRBJ2-1; a possible D gene is TRBD1 (5 bases). Between the trimmed V and J ends, which lost 5 bases and 5 bases, there was a span of 23 bases. The CDR3 has 17 amino acids. Germline V CDR1 and CDR2: SGHRS, YFSETQ. The CDR3 loop is CASSIGVGSPLNNEQFF. The CDR3 coding sequence is TGCGCCAGCAGTATAGGGGTGGGTTCGCCCCTAAACAATGAGCAGTTCTTC. Filled out from reference TRBV5-1 and TRBJ2-1, the complete variable domain reads KAGVTQTPRYLIKTRGQQVTLSCSPISGHRSVSWYQQTPGQGLQFLFEYFSETQRNKGNFPGRFSGRQFSNSRSEMNVSTLELGDSALYLCASSIGVGSPLNNEQFFGPGTRLTVL.

Regarding this clone: Other DNA sequences of this sample code for an identical CDR3. The chain uses TRBV15 and TRBJ1-2; no firm D call. Germline CDR1 is LNHNV and CDR2 is YYDKDF (reference sequence). Trimming took 0 bases from V and 6 from J, leaving 8 bases between them. The CDR3 is made up of 13 amino acids. The CDR3 nucleotides are TGTGCCACCAGCAGAGAGGAGGGAGATGGCTACACCTTC. It specifies CATSREEGDGYTF.

This sequence joins TRBV6-1 and TRBJ2-7; a possible D gene is TRBD1 (6 bases). The germline V gene encodes CDR1 MNHNS and CDR2 SASEGT. Between the trimmed V and J ends, which lost 6 bases and 5 bases, there was a span of 14 bases. The CDR3 covers 13 residues. The CDR3 loop is CASRGVGQNEQYV. In DNA form, the CDR3 reads TGTGCCAGCAGGGGCGTGGGACAAAACGAGCAGTACGTC.

The V gene is TRBV6-1, the J gene TRBJ1-4; D call uncertain. CDR3 length equals 17 residues. CDR1 and CDR2 from the germline V gene are MNHNS and SASEGT. Trimming took off 1 base at V and 0 bases at J, with 12 bases between the two ends. The CDR3 coding sequence is TGTGCCAGCAGTGAAGTGTATGCGAGATCAACTAATGAAAAACTGTTTTTT. It specifies CASSEVYARSTNEKLFF.

This rearrangement joins TRBV5-1 to TRBJ1-1; D not certain. The CDR3 spans 13 residues. Germline CDR1 and CDR2: SGHRS and YFSETQ. V was shortened by 4 bases and J by 7 bases, with 14 bases between the two germline ends. The CDR3 is CASSLAPGNEAFF. Here the CDR3 DNA reads TGCGCCAGCAGCCTTGCCCCGGGTAATGAAGCTTTCTTT.

The genes are TRBV27 and TRBJ1-2, with 8 nucleotides matching TRBD1. The V gene end was trimmed by 4 bases and the J gene end by 7 bases; junction bases not matched to a gene: 5. This CDR3 is 13 amino acids long. Germline CDR1 MNHEY, CDR2 SMNVEV (reference sequence). This chain's CDR3 is CASSWDRYSGYTF. CDR3 DNA sequence: TGTGCCAGCAGTTGGGACAGGTACTCTGGCTACACCTTC.

The chain employs TRBV6-5 and TRBJ2-5; a weak D match, TRBD1 (6 bases). The CDR3 covers 12 residues. Germline V gives CDR1 MNHEY, CDR2 SVGAGI. The V gene lost 10 bases and the J gene lost 4 bases, with 13 bases spanning the gap. The chain's CDR3 is CATRWGPETQYF. The DNA for the CDR3 is TGTGCCACCCGATGGGGGCCAGAGACCCAGTACTTC.

The chain carries TRBV18 and TRBJ1-2; D possibly corresponds to TRBD1 (5 bases). This CDR3 spans 13 amino acids. The V and J ends lost 4 bases and 6 bases respectively, with 12 bases between them. In germline, CDR1 is KGHSH, CDR2 LQKENI. CDR3 bases: TGTGCCAGCTCACTCAGGGTTCGGGATGGCTACACCTTC. Its protein product is CASSLRVRDGYTF.

This clone was recorded only once. The chain is built from TRBV2 and TRBJ2-3; unclear D gene. Germline V gene lookup returns CDR1 SNHLY and CDR2 FYNNEI. There are 13 residues in the CDR3. V was shortened by 1 base and J by 5 bases, with 7 bases between the two germline ends. This chain's CDR3 is CASSEGIRDTQYF. CDR3 in DNA: TGTGCCAGCAGTGAAGGTATCCGAGATACGCAGTATTTT.

This sequence joins TRBV5-1 and TRBJ2-5; TRBD2 matches 11 bases. The CDR3 has 15 amino acids. Germline-derived CDR1 and CDR2 are SGHRS and YFSETQ. V was clipped by 5 bases and J by 5 bases; unmatched bases: 8. CDR3 DNA: TGCGCCAGCAGACTTAGCGGGGGGGCCAGGGAGACCCAGTACTTC. It specifies CASRLSGGARETQYF.

CDR3 in amino acids: CASSIAGTGGNQPQHF. CDR3 nucleotide sequence: TGTGCCAGCAGCATCGCCGGGACAGGGGGGAATCAGCCCCAGCATTTT. This chain uses TRBV7-8 with TRBJ1-5; TRBD1 matches 11 bases. This CDR3 region has 16 residues. Germline V gene data show CDR1 as SGHVS and CDR2 as FQNEAQ. The V and J ends lost 5 bases and 4 bases, in that order; junction bases with no gene match: 7.

V usage is TRBV19 and J usage is TRBJ2-2; 12 nucleotides line up with TRBD2. Trimming removed 3 bases from V and 5 bases from J; junction bases left unmatched: 1. The CDR3 is 15 residues long. Germline CDR1 is LNHDA and CDR2 is SQIVND (reference sequence). The CDR3 loop is CASSMTSGGTGELFF. The CDR3 nucleotides are TGTGCCAGTAGTATGACTAGCGGGGGAACCGGGGAGCTGTTTTTT.

This chain connects TRBV5-1 to TRBJ2-2, with 8 bases that match TRBD1. The J segment lost 4 bases and the V segment lost 0 bases, leaving 5 bases of the junction unmatched. Germline V gene data show CDR1 as SGHRS and CDR2 as YFSETQ. CDR3 length: 16 amino acids. CDR3 region: CASSLVRQGITGELFF. The CDR3 bases are TGCGCCAGCAGCTTGGTGAGACAGGGGATCACCGGGGAGCTGTTTTTT.

This chain links TRBV7-9 with TRBJ1-1, with 7 bases matching TRBD1. The CDR3 consists of 15 residues. J lost 6 bases, V lost 5 bases, and 12 bases had no gene match. Germline V gives CDR1 SEHNR, CDR2 FQNEAQ (reference sequence). DNA of the CDR3: TGTGCCAGCAGCGGTCGACAGGGTTCTAGGCCTGAAGCTTTCTTT. Amino acid sequence: CASSGRQGSRPEAFF.

A single count supports this clone. The chain uses TRBV6-5 and TRBJ1-1; D not certain. The V and J ends lost 4 bases and 1 base respectively, with 13 bases between them. The germline V gene has CDR1 MNHEY and CDR2 SVGAGI. The CDR3 runs to 15 residues. Here the CDR3 reads CASSSFENRNTEAFF. The CDR3 DNA reads TGTGCCAGCAGTTCTTTCGAAAACAGGAACACTGAAGCTTTCTTT.

The CDR3 DNA sequence: TGTGCCAGCAGTGGGGGGACGAACACTGAAGCTTTCTTT. It yields the protein CASSGGTNTEAFF. The chain recombines TRBV9 with TRBJ1-1; D might be TRBD1 (5 bases). The germline V gene has CDR1 SGDLS and CDR2 YYNGEE. V was trimmed by 5 bases and J by 1 base, leaving 9 bases between them. This CDR3 has 13 residues.

The rearrangement links TRBV10-3 to TRBJ2-1, with TRBD2 as a possible D gene (5 bases). The germline V gene encodes CDR1 ENHRY and CDR2 SYGVKD. CDR3 length: 15 amino acids. The V end was cut by 8 bases, the J end by 6 bases, with 20 bases between. This chain's CDR3 is CAISSIGMPRNEQFF. CDR3 bases: TGTGCCATCTCGTCGATCGGGATGCCTCGCAATGAGCAGTTCTTC.

This clone was detected a few times. The chain uses TRBV30 and TRBJ2-1; perhaps TRBD2 as D (7 bases). The CDR3 has 17 amino acids. Trimming cost V 0 bases and J 0 bases, with 15 bases left between them. Germline values: CDR1 GTSNPN, CDR2 SVGIG (reference sequence). CDR3 bases: TGTGCCTGGAGTGTACCCGGGGGAGGGGGCTCCTACAATGAGCAGTTCTTC. Protein: CAWSVPGGGGSYNEQFF.

The genes are TRBV2 and TRBJ2-7; TRBD1 might be the D (5 bases). The CDR3 has 14 amino acids. Deletions cut 6 bases from V and 0 bases from J, with 12 bases between. Looked up from germline, CDR1 is SNHLY and CDR2 is FYNNEI. The CDR3 loop is CASRSSGLSYEQYF. DNA of the CDR3: TGTGCCAGCAGGAGTTCAGGGCTCTCCTACGAGCAGTACTTC. Based on the CDR3 plus reference TRBV2 and TRBJ2-7, the full variable domain is EPEVTQTPSHQVTQMGQEVILRCVPISNHLYFYWYRQILGQKVEFLVSFYNNEISEKSEIFDDQFSVERPDGSNFTLKIRSTKLEDSAMYFCASRSSGLSYEQYFGPGTRLTVT.

The rearrangement joins TRBV6-6 to TRBJ1-5; maybe TRBD1 (6 bases). This CDR3 comprises 15 residues. Trimming shortened V by 8 bases and J by 0 bases, and 14 bases separated the two germline ends. Germline assignment: CDR1 MNHNY and CDR2 SVGAGI (reference sequence). CDR3 loop: CASRHRADSNQPQHF. DNA of the CDR3: TGTGCCAGCCGGCACAGGGCCGATAGCAATCAGCCCCAGCATTTT.

The V gene is TRBV6-6, the J gene TRBJ2-7; 7 bases align to TRBD2. Looked up from germline, CDR1 is MNHNY and CDR2 is SVGAGI (reference sequence). The CDR3 consists of 15 residues. V trimming: 3 bases; J trimming: 2 bases; junction bases outside the gene matches: 7. In nucleotides, the CDR3 is TGTGCCAGCAGTTATCCGGACGGGGGGACCTACGAGCAGTACTTC. Translated, it gives CASSYPDGGTYEQYF.

The chain has TRBV10-3 and TRBJ1-1; the match to TRBD1 covers 8 bases. This CDR3 has 13 amino acids. Germline V gives CDR1 ENHRY, CDR2 SYGVKD. Losses at the gene ends were 6 bases for V and 4 bases for J; bases not matched to a gene: 4. CDR3 DNA sequence: TGTGCCATCAGCCGGACAGGGAGCACTGAAGCTTTCTTT. This translates into CAISRTGSTEAFF.

The chain employs TRBV7-2 and TRBJ2-7; unclear D gene. CDR3 length: 14 amino acids. Trimming stripped 1 base from V and 2 bases from J, with 9 bases between. Per the germline V gene, CDR1 is SGHTA and CDR2 is FQGNSA. In nucleotides, the CDR3 is TGTGCCAGCAGCTTAGGAGTGGGCCCCTACGAGCAGTACTTC. This gives the protein CASSLGVGPYEQYF.